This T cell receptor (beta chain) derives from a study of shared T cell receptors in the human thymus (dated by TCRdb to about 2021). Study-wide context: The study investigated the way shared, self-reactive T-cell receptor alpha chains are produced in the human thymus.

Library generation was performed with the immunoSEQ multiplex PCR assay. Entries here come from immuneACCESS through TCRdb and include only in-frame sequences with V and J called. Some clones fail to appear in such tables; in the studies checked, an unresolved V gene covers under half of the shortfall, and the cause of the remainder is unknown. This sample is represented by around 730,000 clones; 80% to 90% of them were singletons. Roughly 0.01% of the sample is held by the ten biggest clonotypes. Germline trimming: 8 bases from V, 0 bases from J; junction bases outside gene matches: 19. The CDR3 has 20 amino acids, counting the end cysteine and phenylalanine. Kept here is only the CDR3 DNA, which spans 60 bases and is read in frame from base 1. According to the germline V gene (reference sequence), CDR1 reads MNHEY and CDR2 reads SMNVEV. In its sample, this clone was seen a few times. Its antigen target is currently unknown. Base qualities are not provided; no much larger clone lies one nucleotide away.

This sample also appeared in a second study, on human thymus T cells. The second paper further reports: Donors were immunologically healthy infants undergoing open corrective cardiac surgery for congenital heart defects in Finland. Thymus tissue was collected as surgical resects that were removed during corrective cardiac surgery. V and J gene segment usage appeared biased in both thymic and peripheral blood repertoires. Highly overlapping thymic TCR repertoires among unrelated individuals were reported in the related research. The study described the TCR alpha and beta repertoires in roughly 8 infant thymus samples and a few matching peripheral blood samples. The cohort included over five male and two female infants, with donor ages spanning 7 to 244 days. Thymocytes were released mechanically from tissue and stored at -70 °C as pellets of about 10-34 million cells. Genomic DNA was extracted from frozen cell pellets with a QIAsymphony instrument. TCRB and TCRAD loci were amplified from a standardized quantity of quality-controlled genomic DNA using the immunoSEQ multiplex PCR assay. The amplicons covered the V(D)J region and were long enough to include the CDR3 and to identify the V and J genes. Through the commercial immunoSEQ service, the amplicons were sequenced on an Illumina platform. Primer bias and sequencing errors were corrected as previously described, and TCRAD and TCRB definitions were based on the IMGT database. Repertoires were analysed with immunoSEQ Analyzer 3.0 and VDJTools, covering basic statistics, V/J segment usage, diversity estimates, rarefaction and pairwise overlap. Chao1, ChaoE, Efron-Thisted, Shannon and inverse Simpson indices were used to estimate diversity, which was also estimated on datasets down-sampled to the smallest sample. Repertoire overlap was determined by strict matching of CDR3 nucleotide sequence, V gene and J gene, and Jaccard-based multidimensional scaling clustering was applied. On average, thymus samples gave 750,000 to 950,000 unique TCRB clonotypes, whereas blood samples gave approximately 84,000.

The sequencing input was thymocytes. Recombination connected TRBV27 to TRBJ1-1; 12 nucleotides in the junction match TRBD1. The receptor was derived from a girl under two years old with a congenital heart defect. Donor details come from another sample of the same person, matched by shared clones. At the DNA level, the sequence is TGTGCCAGCCTCGGCCGGGACAGGGGGCGATTCTGGGAAATGAACACTGAAGCTTTCTTT. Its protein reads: CASLGRDRGRFWEMNTEAFF.